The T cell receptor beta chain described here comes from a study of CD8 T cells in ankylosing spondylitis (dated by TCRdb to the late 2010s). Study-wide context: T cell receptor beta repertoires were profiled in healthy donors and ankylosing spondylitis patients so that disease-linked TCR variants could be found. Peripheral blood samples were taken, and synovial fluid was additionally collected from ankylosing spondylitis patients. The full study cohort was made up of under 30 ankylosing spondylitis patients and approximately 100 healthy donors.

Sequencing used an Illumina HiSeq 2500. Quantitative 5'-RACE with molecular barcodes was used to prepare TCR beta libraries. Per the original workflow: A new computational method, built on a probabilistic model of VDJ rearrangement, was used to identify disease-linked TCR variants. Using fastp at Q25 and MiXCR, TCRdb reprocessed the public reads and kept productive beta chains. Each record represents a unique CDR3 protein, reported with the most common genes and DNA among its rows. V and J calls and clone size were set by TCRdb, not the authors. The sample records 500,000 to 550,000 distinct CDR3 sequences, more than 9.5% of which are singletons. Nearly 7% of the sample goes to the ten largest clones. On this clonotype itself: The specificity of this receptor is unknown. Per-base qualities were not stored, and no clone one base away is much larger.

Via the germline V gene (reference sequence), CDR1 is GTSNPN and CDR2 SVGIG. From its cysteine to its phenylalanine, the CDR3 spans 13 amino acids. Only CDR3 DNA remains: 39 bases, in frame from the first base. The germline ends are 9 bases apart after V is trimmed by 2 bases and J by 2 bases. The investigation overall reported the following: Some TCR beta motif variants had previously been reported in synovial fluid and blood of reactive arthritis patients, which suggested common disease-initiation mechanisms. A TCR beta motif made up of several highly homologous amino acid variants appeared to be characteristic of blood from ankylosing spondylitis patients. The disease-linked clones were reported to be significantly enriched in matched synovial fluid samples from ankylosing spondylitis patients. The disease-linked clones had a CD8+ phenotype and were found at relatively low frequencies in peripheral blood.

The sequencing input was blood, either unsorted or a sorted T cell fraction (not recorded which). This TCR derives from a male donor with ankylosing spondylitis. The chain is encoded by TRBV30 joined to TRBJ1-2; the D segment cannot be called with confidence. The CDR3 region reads CAWSTGGNYGYTF. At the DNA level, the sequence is TGTGCCTGGAGTACTGGCGGCAACTATGGCTACACCTTC.